This entry lists 17 T cell receptor beta chains sequenced from one sample in a study of T cell repertoires in cytomegalovirus infection. Antigen specificity for these receptors is unknown. TCRdb independently ran MiXCR on the reads; one entry per CDR3 protein. The sample carries about 270,000 distinct CDR3 sequences, roughly a fifth recorded once. Specimen: cultured PBMCs, collected from culture after CMV antigen stimulation. The receptors come from a human donor in good health (CMV status not recorded). Some clones in this sample may be carry-over from other donors' samples.

This clonotype has only a few counts. V gene TRBV7-3 combines with J gene TRBJ1-1, with D uncertain. CDR3 length: 13 amino acids. From germline, CDR1 is SGHTA and CDR2 FQGTGA. Trimming took off 5 bases at V and 1 base at J, with 8 bases between the two ends. The CDR3 sequence: CASSRERNTEAFF. For the CDR3, the DNA is TGTGCCAGCAGCCGGGAAAGGAACACTGAAGCTTTCTTT.

Only a few counts were recorded for this clonotype. V and J are TRBV7-9 and TRBJ2-3, with 11 nucleotides matching TRBD2. There are 18 residues in the CDR3. V shed 6 bases, J shed 2 bases, and the junction held 13 bases outside the gene matches. Germline CDR1 is SEHNR and CDR2 is FQNEAQ (reference sequence). The CDR3 loop reads CASRAGTSGPSYTDTQYF. The CDR3 region has the DNA TGTGCCAGCAGGGCCGGGACTAGCGGACCCTCTTACACAGATACGCAGTATTTT.

The chain couples TRBV6-1 to TRBJ2-2, with D tentatively TRBD1 or TRBD2 (5 bases each). Deletions cut 4 bases from V and 3 bases from J, with 15 bases between. The germline V gene encodes CDR1 MNHNS and CDR2 SASEGT. The CDR3 has 16 amino acids. DNA of the CDR3: TGTGCCAGCAGTGGGTCCGGGACGCAAGACACCGGGGAGCTGTTTTTT. It is translated as CASSGSGTQDTGELFF.

The chain links TRBV5-1 to TRBJ2-1; 12 bases are a match to TRBD2. The J segment lost 4 bases and the V segment lost 4 bases, leaving 15 bases of the junction unmatched. The CDR3 is made up of 19 amino acids. The germline CDR1 and CDR2 sequences are SGHRS and YFSETQ. The DNA for the CDR3 is TGCGCCAGCAGCATCCCTAGCGGGAGGGCCGGCCCTTTTTACAATGAGCAGTTCTTC. Protein sequence: CASSIPSGRAGPFYNEQFF.

This clonotype was detected ten times or more. The gene calls are TRBV7-9 and TRBJ1-2, with a tentative D call TRBD1 (6 bases). The CDR3 is 14 amino acids. Germline CDR1 is SEHNR and CDR2 is FQNEAQ (reference sequence). V was trimmed by 5 bases and J by 7 bases, leaving 17 bases between them. The CDR3 DNA reads TGTGCCAGCAGCCACCAGGGGCAATCGGTTGGCTACACCTTC. Translating gives CASSHQGQSVGYTF.

This clonotype has at least ten counts. The chain has TRBV7-3 and TRBJ2-1, with TRBD2 identical over 8 bases. The CDR3 is made up of 15 amino acids. The J segment lost 0 bases and the V segment lost 5 bases, leaving 3 bases of the junction unmatched. Germline CDR1 is SGHTA and CDR2 is FQGTGA. In nucleotides, the CDR3 is TGTGCCAGCAGCGCCGGGACTAGCTCCTACAATGAGCAGTTCTTC. As protein: CASSAGTSSYNEQFF.

This rearrangement joins TRBV29-1 to TRBJ2-1; D unclear. The CDR3 spans 13 residues. V lost 7 bases and J lost 7, with 17 bases in between. Germline V gives CDR1 SQVTM, CDR2 ANQGSEA. As DNA, the CDR3 is TGCAGCGCAATCACCACACCCCGAAATGAGCAGTTCTTC. Translated: CSAITTPRNEQFF.

V and J are TRBV12-3 or TRBV12-4 and TRBJ2-5, with TRBD1 as a possible D gene (5 bases). This CDR3 contains 15 residues. Trimming took 0 bases from V and 7 from J, leaving 15 bases between them. In nucleotides, the CDR3 is TGTGCCAGCAGTTTAGCTTTGGACACCAAGGGGACCCAGTACTTC. It yields the protein CASSLALDTKGTQYF.

The table lists this clonotype with a few counts. The rearrangement uses TRBV7-2 and TRBJ1-6, with TRBD1 identical over 8 bases. The CDR3 is 15 residues long. V lost 5 bases to trimming and J lost 5 bases; unmatched junction nucleotides: 5. The germline gives CDR1 SGHTA, CDR2 FQGNSA. The CDR3 here is CASSVRGRDNSPLHF. The CDR3 nucleotides read TGTGCCAGCAGCGTCAGGGGGCGGGATAATTCACCCCTCCACTTT.

The chain employs TRBV6-5 and TRBJ2-7; tentative D call: TRBD1 (5 bases). The V end lost 7 bases, the J end lost 3 bases, and 28 bases lay between the germline ends. Per germline, CDR1 MNHEY and CDR2 SVGAGI. CDR3 size: 18 residues. DNA for the CDR3: TGTGCCAGCACCCAGGCAGGGCAAGTCGGGTCGACCCACTACGAGCAGTACGTC. Its protein is CASTQAGQVGSTHYEQYV.

This clonotype was recorded at least ten times. The V gene is TRBV7-8, the J gene TRBJ1-6, with D perhaps TRBD1 (5 bases). From germline, CDR1 is SGHVS and CDR2 FQNEAQ. The CDR3 spans 14 residues. The V end was cut by 4 bases, the J end by 10 bases, with 14 bases between. In nucleotides, the CDR3 is TGTGCCAGCAGCTCCCCCGGGGGGGGGTCACCCCTCCACTTT. Its protein is CASSSPGGGSPLHF.

This clonotype was observed at least ten times. This chain uses TRBV7-2 with TRBJ2-2; 7 bases line up with TRBD2. Germline V lookup: CDR1 SGHTA, CDR2 FQGNSA. The CDR3 is 16 residues long. The V segment lost 5 bases and the J segment 2 bases; nucleotides outside the gene matches: 8. Written as DNA, the CDR3 is TGTGCCAGCAGCACCGGGACTATACGAAACACCGGGGAGCTGTTTTTT. Translation: CASSTGTIRNTGELFF.

The rearrangement uses TRBV7-3 and TRBJ2-1, with no clear D. CDR3 length: 15 amino acids. Trimming left V 5 bases short and J 7 bases short, with 18 bases between. Germline V gene sequence: CDR1 SGHTA, CDR2 FQGTGA. The CDR3 here is CASSTRLEGLNEQFF. DNA of the CDR3: TGTGCCAGCAGCACGCGCCTCGAAGGGCTTAATGAGCAGTTCTTC.

The chain combines TRBV6-2 or TRBV6-3 with TRBJ1-2, with D perhaps TRBD1 (5 bases). V shed 6 bases and J shed 2 bases, with 16 bases lying between them. Per the germline V gene, CDR1 is MNHEY and CDR2 is SVGEGT. The CDR3 covers 15 residues. DNA for the CDR3: TGTGCCAGCAGGAGCACGGGGCGGCGAAACTATGGCTACACCTTC. It encodes CASRSTGRRNYGYTF.

This clonotype was recorded a few times. The rearrangement joins TRBV4-3 to TRBJ2-3, with 10 bases aligning to TRBD2. The germline V gene encodes CDR1 LGHNA and CDR2 YSLEER. The CDR3 spans 17 residues. The J segment lost 2 bases and the V segment lost 0 bases, leaving 5 bases of the junction unmatched. The CDR3 spells CASSQDVLAGDTDTQYF. DNA of the CDR3: TGCGCCAGCAGCCAAGATGTCCTAGCGGGAGACACAGATACGCAGTATTTT.

Comments on this clonotype: Since a much larger clone is just one base distant, this may be a read error. The chain has TRBV7-4 and TRBJ1-1; unclear D gene. Germline V gives CDR1 SGHVT, CDR2 SQSDAQ. The CDR3 sequence is 13 residues long. The CDR3 DNA follows: TGTGCCGGCAGCTTAGGTTTGGGAGGTGAAGCTTTCTTT. Residues: CAGSLGLGGEAFF.

This clonotype was observed a handful of times. The chain recombines TRBV5-6 with TRBJ1-5; 9 bases line up with TRBD1. The trim removed 4 bases at V and 7 bases at J, leaving 6 bases unmatched. CDR1 is SGHDT, CDR2 YYEEEE, per germline. The CDR3 is 14 residues long. The CDR3 loop reads CASSRDRVGQPQHF. The CDR3 coding sequence is TGTGCCAGCAGCCGGGACAGGGTCGGGCAGCCCCAGCATTTT. Full variable domain (missing parts from reference TRBV5-6 and TRBJ1-5): DAGVTQSPTHLIKTRGQQVTLRCSPKSGHDTVSWYQQALGQGPQFIFQYYEEEERQRGNFPDRFSGHQFPNYSSELNVNALLLGDSALYLCASSRDRVGQPQHFGDGTRLSIL.